The present TCR beta chain was sequenced within a study of blood T cells in healthy people across ages. Whole-study results and caveats: In the absence of known donor CMV status, changes in expanded clonotypes were possibly confounded.

Germline V CDR1 and CDR2: SGHAT, FQNNGV. V was trimmed by 5 bases and J by 2 bases, leaving 10 bases between them. The CDR3 contains 13 residues. This clonotype has just a few counts. What it binds is unknown. Primers used in a second PCR of about 7 to 12 cycles were a sample-barcoded 5' primer and a J-beta primer mix. TCRdb independently ran MiXCR on the 5' RACE reads; one entry per CDR3 protein. The sample yields about 810,000 distinct CDR3 sequences, under 40% seen once. The chain carries TRBV11-2 and TRBJ2-7; no clear D. Sequences were obtained from blood. The receptor comes from a man between 18 and 29 years old in good health. The CDR3 DNA sequence: TGTGCCAGCAGCCCGCACAAGACCTACGAGCAGTACTTC. It encodes CASSPHKTYEQYF.